Listed here are 8 T cell receptor beta chains from one sample, sequenced in a study of T-cell memory formation after mild COVID-19. One entry per CDR3 protein results from TCRdb running MiXCR on the 5' RACE reads. The sample shows fewer than 110,000 distinct CDR3 sequences, approximately 14% of them seen only once. The sequenced material came from PBMCs or a T cell subset sorted from them (not recorded which). Receptors were obtained from a young man who had mild COVID-19 (a few samples of this study predate the infection). Cell type and time point are not known.

This clonotype was found a few times. The chain combines TRBV4-2 with TRBJ2-5; D unclear. V dropped 0 bases and J dropped 5 bases, with 10 bases sitting between them. CDR3 length equals 14 residues. CDR1 is LGHNA and CDR2 is YNFKEQ in the germline V gene. As DNA, the CDR3 is TGTGCCAGCAGCCAAGAAGCCATTGGGGAGACCCAGTACTTC. It is translated as CASSQEAIGETQYF.

This clonotype was counted ten times or more. V usage is TRBV4-1 and J usage is TRBJ2-5; D remains ambiguous. CDR3 size: 15 residues. Per the germline V gene, CDR1 is MGHRA and CDR2 is YSYEKL. V lost 6 bases and J lost 5, with 19 bases in between. Here the CDR3 DNA reads TGCGCCAGCAGTTTAATGGGCAGGACGGAGGAGACCCAGTACTTC. Its translation: CASSLMGRTEETQYF.

V gene TRBV30 combines with J gene TRBJ2-1; no clear D. Per germline, CDR1 GTSNPN and CDR2 SVGIG (reference sequence). CDR3 length: 13 residues. V lost 1 base to trimming and J lost 3 bases, with 7 bases between them. The CDR3 loop reads CAWSEASYNEQFF. The CDR3 coding sequence is TGTGCCTGGAGTGAGGCCAGCTACAATGAGCAGTTCTTC.

This clonotype has only a few counts. The V call is TRBV6-2 or TRBV6-3, the J call TRBJ1-1, with TRBD1 matching over 8 bases. This CDR3 has 13 amino acids. Trimming at V came to 6 bases and at J to 2 bases, leaving 2 bases not matched to a gene. Per germline, CDR1 MNHEY and CDR2 SVGEGT. This CDR3 is CASRQGGNTEAFF. The CDR3 DNA follows: TGTGCCAGCAGACAGGGGGGCAACACTGAAGCTTTCTTT.

This clonotype was seen more than once but under ten times. The rearrangement joins TRBV27 to TRBJ2-1; D not resolved. The germline V gene has CDR1 MNHEY and CDR2 SMNVEV (reference sequence). Between the trimmed V and J ends, which lost 4 bases and 0 bases, there was a span of 7 bases. There are 14 residues in the CDR3. CDR3 sequence reads: CASSSRSSYNEQFF. CDR3 DNA sequence: TGTGCCAGCAGTTCTCGGAGCTCCTACAATGAGCAGTTCTTC.

There are a few counts of this clonotype. V and J are TRBV10-3 and TRBJ2-2, with D possibly being TRBD1 (5 bases). From germline, CDR1 is ENHRY and CDR2 SYGVKD. V shed 2 bases and J shed 4 bases, with 11 bases lying between them. CDR3 length: 15 amino acids. CDR3 nucleotide sequence: TGTGCCATCAGTGAGACAGGTTTCGGCACCGGGGAGCTGTTTTTT. Amino acid sequence: CAISETGFGTGELFF.

This clonotype occurred a few times. This chain links TRBV4-2 with TRBJ2-2; no firm D call. Germline V gives CDR1 LGHNA, CDR2 YNFKEQ. V was pared by 0 bases and J by 0 bases, with 14 bases between. The CDR3 totals 18 residues. The CDR3 bases are TGTGCCAGCAGCCAAGATTTAGTCTCTAGGTCGAACACCGGGGAGCTGTTTTTT. It codes for CASSQDLVSRSNTGELFF.

This clonotype was counted at least ten times. V and J are TRBV2 and TRBJ2-7, with D unclear. Germline lookup yields CDR1 SNHLY and CDR2 FYNNEI. CDR3 length: 13 amino acids. Trimming cost V 3 bases and J 2 bases, with 8 bases left between them. The CDR3 spells CASSEAVPYEQYV. The CDR3 DNA reads as TGTGCCAGCAGTGAGGCGGTCCCCTACGAGCAGTACGTC.